Following are 21 T cell receptor beta chains from one sample sequenced in a study of technical replicates of blood from a few donors (dated by TCRdb to about 2017). Receptor libraries were prepared by the immunoSEQ multiplex PCR assay. In TCRdb, the immuneACCESS table is reduced to in-frame sequences with V and J assigned. These tables do not hold every clone; where another copy was compared, an unresolved V gene accounts for under half, and the others remain unexplained. This sample has about 75,000 clones in its table, and approximately 96% of those were observed once. The ten most abundant clones make up around 0.18% of the sample. Sequenced: T cells isolated from PBMCs. These receptors originate from a human donor in good health.

In its sample, this clone was seen once. This sequence joins TRBV27 and TRBJ1-5; D might be TRBD1 (5 bases). V was shortened by 6 bases and J by 9 bases, with 18 bases between the two germline ends. Germline-derived CDR1 and CDR2 are MNHEY and SMNVEV (reference sequence). The CDR3 length is 14 residues. In DNA, the CDR3 is TGTGCCAGCAGCACTGGTGGGGCTTTGATGCCCCAGCATTTT. It codes for CASSTGGALMPQHF.

This chain's CDR3 is CASSSRDSLYNEQFF. The CDR3 coding sequence is TGTGCCAGCAGCTCCAGGGACAGCCTCTACAATGAGCAGTTCTTC. The V call is TRBV5-4, the J call TRBJ2-1; 7 bases match TRBD1. The germline CDR1 and CDR2 sequences are SGHNT and YYREEE (reference sequence). Germline trimming cut 3 bases from V and 3 bases from J; bases unmatched to any gene: 6. This CDR3 has 15 residues. Full variable domain (rest looked up from reference TRBV5-4 and TRBJ2-1): ETGVTQSPTHLIKTRGQQVTLRCSSQSGHNTVSWYQQALGQGPQFIFQYYREEENGRGNFPPRFSGLQFPNYSSELNVNALELDDSALYLCASSSRDSLYNEQFFGPGTRLTVL.

The V gene is TRBV15, the J gene TRBJ2-3; TRBD1 aligns across 9 bases. Trimming took 0 bases from V and 5 from J; bases not matched to a gene: 12. The germline V gene has CDR1 LNHNV and CDR2 YYDKDF (reference sequence). CDR3 length equals 18 residues. Here the CDR3 DNA reads TGTGCCACCAGCAGAGACCACCGACAGGGGGTGGTCGGAGATACGCAGTATTTT. Amino acids: CATSRDHRQGVVGDTQYF.

V gene TRBV30 combines with J gene TRBJ1-1; 9 nucleotides align to TRBD1. CDR3 length equals 13 residues. CDR1 and CDR2 from the germline V gene are GTSNPN and SVGIG (reference sequence). The junction had 4 bases not matched to a gene; V was cut back by 3 bases and J by 5 bases. CDR3 sequence: CAWRSGQGTEAFF. CDR3 in DNA: TGTGCCTGGAGGTCAGGACAGGGGACTGAAGCTTTCTTT.

The genes are TRBV27 and TRBJ1-4, with TRBD1 matching 9 bases. This CDR3 is 18 amino acids long. Trimming removed 4 bases from V and 1 base from J; junction bases left unmatched: 10. CDR1 and CDR2 (germline): MNHEY, SMNVEV (reference sequence). The CDR3 DNA follows: TGTGCCAGCAGTTCTACAGGGGGCAGCTTAATAACTAATGAAAAACTGTTTTTT. Translating it yields CASSSTGGSLITNEKLFF.

The rearrangement joins TRBV18 to TRBJ2-7; a weak D match, TRBD1 (5 bases). V lost 5 bases, J lost 0 bases, and 8 bases lay in between. CDR3 length equals 13 residues. Looked up from germline, CDR1 is KGHSH and CDR2 is LQKENI. The CDR3 here is CASSETDSYEQYF. DNA of the CDR3: TGTGCCAGCTCAGAGACAGACTCCTACGAGCAGTACTTC.

The V call is TRBV2, the J call TRBJ2-7; unclear D gene. Germline V gene sequence: CDR1 SNHLY, CDR2 FYNNEI. The CDR3 is made up of 11 amino acids. V shed 3 bases and J shed 6 bases, with 6 bases lying between them. DNA for the CDR3: TGTGCCAGCAGTGAGATCGGCGAGCAGTACTTC. Translation: CASSEIGEQYF.

J is TRBJ2-7 and V is TRBV11-2, with D perhaps TRBD2 (5 bases). Per germline, CDR1 SGHAT and CDR2 FQNNGV. The CDR3 runs 14 residues. V was cut by 1 base and J by 3 bases, with 10 bases left in between. The CDR3 region is CASSLGLAHYEQYF. The DNA of the CDR3 is TGTGCCAGCAGCTTAGGGCTAGCTCACTACGAGCAGTACTTC.

The sample holds one count of this clone. This chain connects TRBV15 to TRBJ2-7, with TRBD2 matching 12 bases. CDR1 is LNHNV, CDR2 YYDKDF, per germline (reference sequence). The CDR3 extends over 15 amino acids. Trimming took 6 bases from V and 0 from J; bases not matched to a gene: 3. Here the CDR3 reads CATSKLAGGSYEQYF. The CDR3 nucleotides read TGTGCCACCAGTAAACTAGCGGGGGGCTCCTACGAGCAGTACTTC.

The chain has TRBV5-4 and TRBJ2-1; TRBD2 matches at 7 bases. The trim removed 10 bases at V and 3 bases at J, leaving 10 bases unmatched. In germline, CDR1 is SGHNT, CDR2 YYREEE (reference sequence). The CDR3 is 14 residues long. For the CDR3, the DNA is TGTGCCTTACGACTGCAGCGGGACTACAATGAGCAGTTCTTC. It encodes CALRLQRDYNEQFF.

This rearrangement joins TRBV5-5 to TRBJ1-4; D possibly corresponds to TRBD1 (6 bases). The CDR3 extends over 16 amino acids. Trimming left V 4 bases short and J 6 bases short, with 19 bases between. Germline V lookup: CDR1 SGHKS, CDR2 YYEKEE (reference sequence). The CDR3 reads CASSIKRYGTHEKLFF. The DNA for the CDR3 is TGTGCCAGCAGCATAAAAAGATACGGGACACATGAAAAACTGTTTTTT.

The chain joins TRBV28 to TRBJ2-1; 8 bases align to TRBD2. This CDR3 is built from 15 residues. The junction had 4 bases not matched to a gene; V was cut back by 2 bases and J by 4 bases. Germline V gene sequence: CDR1 MDHEN, CDR2 SYDVKM. CDR3 in DNA: TGTGCCAGCAGTTTACGTAGCGGGGATTACAATGAGCAGTTCTTC. Protein: CASSLRSGDYNEQFF.

The DNA for the CDR3 is TGTGCCAGCAGCCCGCCGGGACAGGACGAGCAGTACTTC. Encoded protein: CASSPPGQDEQYF. This chain uses TRBV27 with TRBJ2-7; 8 bases align to TRBD1. The CDR3 loop spans 13 amino acids. J lost 5 bases, V lost 6 bases, and 6 bases had no gene match. Germline CDR1 MNHEY, CDR2 SMNVEV (reference sequence).

The genes are TRBV12-5 and TRBJ1-2; the match to TRBD1 covers 7 bases. Germline V CDR1 and CDR2: LGHNT, FRNRAP. CDR3 length equals 14 residues. The junction had 3 bases not matched to a gene; V was cut back by 3 bases and J by 2 bases. CDR3 residues: CASGFWTGNYGYTF. In DNA form, the CDR3 reads TGTGCTAGTGGTTTCTGGACAGGAAACTATGGCTACACCTTC.

This chain joins TRBV5-1 and TRBJ1-2, with 11 bases lining up with TRBD1. Germline trimming cut 1 base from V and 7 bases from J; bases unmatched to any gene: 9. Germline CDR1 SGHRS, CDR2 YFSETQ. The CDR3 has 16 amino acids. The CDR3 spells CASSLTLPDRGLGYTF. CDR3 coding DNA: TGCGCCAGCAGCTTGACCCTCCCGGACAGGGGGCTTGGCTACACCTTC. Full variable domain (outside the CDR3, taken from reference TRBV5-1 and TRBJ1-2): KAGVTQTPRYLIKTRGQQVTLSCSPISGHRSVSWYQQTPGQGLQFLFEYFSETQRNKGNFPGRFSGRQFSNSRSEMNVSTLELGDSALYLCASSLTLPDRGLGYTFGSGTRLTVV.

V and J are TRBV28 and TRBJ2-7, with a weak D call TRBD1 (6 bases). V lost 4 bases and J 0 bases, leaving 7 bases between the germline ends. The length of the CDR3 is 13 residues. The germline V gene has CDR1 MDHEN and CDR2 SYDVKM. The CDR3 loop is CASSWGPSYEQYF. The CDR3 coding sequence is TGTGCCAGCAGTTGGGGGCCCTCCTACGAGCAGTACTTC.

This chain uses TRBV21-1 with TRBJ2-6; whether TRBD2, the table's D call, matches the DNA was not checked. TRBV21-1 is assigned pseudogene status. CDR3 length: 17 amino acids. The DNA of the CDR3 is TGTGCCAGCAGTAGACTAGCGGCCCGTTTTGGGGCCAACGTCCTGACTTTC. Encoded protein: CASSRLAARFGANVLTF.

This sequence joins TRBV14 and TRBJ2-7; D might be TRBD2 (8 bases). Germline V gene lookup returns CDR1 SGHDN and CDR2 FVKESK. The CDR3 loop spans 21 amino acids. With 1 base removed from V and 3 bases from J, the gap between germline ends came to 31 bases. The chain's CDR3 is CASSQGMARDSPLAGDYEQYF. DNA of the CDR3: TGTGCCAGCAGCCAAGGGATGGCGCGGGACAGTCCTCTAGCGGGTGACTACGAGCAGTACTTC.

The chain couples TRBV5-1 to TRBJ2-1, with 8 bases that match TRBD2. This CDR3 has 15 residues. Germline V CDR1 and CDR2: SGHRS, YFSETQ. The V gene end was trimmed by 3 bases and the J gene end by 2 bases; junction bases not matched to a gene: 4. The CDR3 nucleotides are TGCGCCAGCAGCTGGGACGGGGGGGCCTACAATGAGCAGTTCTTC. Residues: CASSWDGGAYNEQFF.

The chain joins TRBV7-6 to TRBJ1-1, with D maybe TRBD1 (6 bases). CDR3 length: 15 amino acids. Germline loops: CDR1 SGHVS, CDR2 FNYEAQ. V was trimmed by 3 bases and J by 1 base, leaving 12 bases between them. For the CDR3, the DNA is TGTGCCAGCAGCTTTGAACAGGGAGCGAACACTGAAGCTTTCTTT. The encoded protein is CASSFEQGANTEAFF.

CDR3 coding DNA: TGTGCCAGCAGTCCGACATCCTACGAGCAGTACTTC. It encodes CASSPTSYEQYF. The V call is TRBV2, the J call TRBJ2-7, with no clear D. This CDR3 is 12 amino acids long. The V end was cut by 5 bases, the J end by 1 base, with 6 bases between. The germline gives CDR1 SNHLY, CDR2 FYNNEI. Supplemented by reference TRBV2 and TRBJ2-7, the full variable domain reads EPEVTQTPSHQVTQMGQEVILRCVPISNHLYFYWYRQILGQKVEFLVSFYNNEISEKSEIFDDQFSVERPDGSNFTLKIRSTKLEDSAMYFCASSPTSYEQYFGPGTRLTVT.